This passage covers 23 T cell receptor beta chains from one sample sequenced in a study of T cell repertoires in cytomegalovirus infection. Via MiXCR, TCRdb re-called the reads, giving one row per CDR3 protein. The top ten hold roughly 9.7% of the sample, which has about 150,000 distinct CDR3 sequences, 23% seen once. The source material was PBMCs. These receptors were taken from a human donor in good health (CMV status not recorded). Some clones in this sample may be carry-over from other donors' samples.

This clonotype was seen repeatedly, ten times or more. V is TRBV11-2 and J is TRBJ2-7; weak D call: TRBD2 (6 bases). V was shortened by 4 bases and J by 7 bases, with 20 bases between the two germline ends. This CDR3 is built from 15 residues. Germline V gene sequence: CDR1 SGHAT, CDR2 FQNNGV. CDR3 region: CASSSRREYLGEQYF. CDR3 sequence (DNA): TGTGCCAGCAGCTCAAGGCGGGAATACCTAGGGGAGCAGTACTTC.

Note on this clonotype: A single base separates this from a much larger clone, so it may be a read error. The gene calls are TRBV7-4 and TRBJ2-3; no clear D. The CDR3 is made up of 14 amino acids. The germline V gene has CDR1 SGHVT and CDR2 SQSDAQ. For the CDR3, the DNA is TGTGCCAGCAGGCGCCACGGTAGCACAGATATGCAGTATTTT. Amino acid sequence: CASRRHGSTDMQYF.

This clonotype was detected a few times. The chain joins TRBV20-1 to TRBJ2-3; no reliable D call. V was cut by 4 bases and J by 0 bases, with 14 bases left in between. The CDR3 has 15 amino acids. Germline V lookup: CDR1 DFQATT, CDR2 SNEGSKA (reference sequence). The DNA for the CDR3 is TGCAGTGCTACCAACCCCACCATTAGCACAGATACGCAGTATTTT. Protein product: CSATNPTISTDTQYF.

The chain couples TRBV6-5 to TRBJ1-4; TRBD1 agrees at 9 bases. Germline trimming cut 6 bases from V and 6 bases from J; bases unmatched to any gene: 8. Germline CDR1 is MNHEY and CDR2 is SVGAGI. The CDR3 totals 15 residues. The CDR3 DNA sequence: TGTGCCAGCAGGGCCGGGACAGGGATCGATGAAAAACTGTTTTTT. Residues: CASRAGTGIDEKLFF.

This chain connects TRBV6-5 to TRBJ2-3, with 9 bases lining up with TRBD2. Germline CDR1 reads MNHEY; CDR2 reads SVGAGI. The CDR3 contains 15 residues. Losses at the gene ends were 0 bases for V and 5 bases for J; bases not matched to a gene: 3. The CDR3 protein is CASSYSSGGRDTQYF. The CDR3, as DNA: TGTGCCAGCAGTTACTCTAGCGGGGGACGAGATACGCAGTATTTT.

This clonotype was seen a single time. The chain couples TRBV5-1 to TRBJ1-2; D remains ambiguous. V lost 2 bases and J 4 bases, leaving 15 bases between the germline ends. The CDR3 consists of 15 residues. Germline CDR1 is SGHRS and CDR2 is YFSETQ. The CDR3 DNA reads TGCGCCAGCAGCTTACAGCCCGAGACAACCTATGGCTACACCTTC. Protein: CASSLQPETTYGYTF.

The gene calls are TRBV2 and TRBJ1-4, with a tentative D call TRBD1 (6 bases). Trimming pared 6 bases from V and 3 bases from J, leaving 14 bases between. This CDR3 is built from 15 residues. Germline-derived CDR1 and CDR2 are SNHLY and FYNNEI. The CDR3: CASRGNRAANEKLFF. The CDR3, as DNA: TGTGCCAGCAGGGGCAACAGGGCGGCTAATGAAAAACTGTTTTTT.

This clonotype came up many times. This chain connects TRBV7-2 to TRBJ1-1; D is unresolved. V was cut by 3 bases and J by 5 bases, with 10 bases left in between. The CDR3 consists of 13 residues. Germline-derived CDR1 and CDR2 are SGHTA and FQGNSA. This CDR3 reads CASSFREGTEAFF. The CDR3 nucleotides are TGTGCCAGCAGCTTTAGGGAAGGTACTGAAGCTTTCTTT.

This clonotype was observed at least ten times. The chain is built from TRBV7-9 and TRBJ1-3; D possibly corresponds to TRBD1 (5 bases). In germline, CDR1 is SEHNR, CDR2 FQNEAQ (reference sequence). The CDR3 length is 14 residues. The V gene lost 8 bases and the J gene lost 2 bases, with 13 bases spanning the gap. CDR3 coding DNA: TGTGCCAGCCAGACCCGGGACGCTGGAAACACCATATATTTT. Translating it yields CASQTRDAGNTIYF.

This clonotype was counted many times. In nucleotides, the CDR3 is TGTGCCAGCAGCTTCTGCGGGCTTAGGGAGGACTATGGCTACACCTTC. Its translation: CASSFCGLREDYGYTF. The chain links TRBV11-3 to TRBJ1-2; D gene unclear. This CDR3 contains 16 residues. Between the trimmed V and J ends, which lost 3 bases and 3 bases, there was a span of 17 bases. Per the germline V gene, CDR1 is SGHNT and CDR2 is YENEEA. The whole variable domain, remainder taken from reference TRBV11-3 and TRBJ1-2, is EAGVVQSPRYKIIEKKQPVAFWCNPISGHNTLYWYLQNLGQGPELLIRYENEEAVDDSQLPKDRFSAERLKGVDSTLKIQPAELGDSAVYLCASSFCGLREDYGYTFGSGTRLTVV.

This sequence joins TRBV14 and TRBJ1-4; D call uncertain. V was trimmed by 0 bases and J by 8 bases, leaving 13 bases between them. In germline, CDR1 is SGHDN, CDR2 FVKESK. This CDR3 region has 15 residues. CDR3 coding DNA: TGTGCCAGCAGCCAAGATGCCGGATTTGAAGAAAAACTGTTTTTT. Translated: CASSQDAGFEEKLFF.

Comment on this clonotype: This clone may be a read error of a much larger clone one base away. V and J are TRBV7-2 and TRBJ2-2; D is tentatively TRBD1 or TRBD2 (5 bases each). This CDR3 comprises 13 residues. CDR1 and CDR2 (germline): SGHTA, FQGNSA. The CDR3 nucleotides are TGTGCCAGCAGCTCACTAGTGGGGCCAGGGATGATTTTT. This encodes CASSSLVGPGMIF.

This clonotype was seen ten or more times. The V call is TRBV11-2, the J call TRBJ2-2; D is perhaps TRBD2 (6 bases). V gave up 0 bases and J gave up 0 bases, with 11 bases separating them. Germline V CDR1 and CDR2: SGHAT, FQNNGV. The CDR3 extends over 17 amino acids. The CDR3 DNA is TGTGCCAGCAGCTTAGATAGCGGCAGAACGAACACCGGGGAGCTGTTTTTT. Protein sequence: CASSLDSGRTNTGELFF.

This clonotype was seen only a few times. The chain recombines TRBV5-4 with TRBJ2-2; the match to TRBD2 covers 14 bases. V shed 4 bases, J shed 7 bases, and the junction held 6 bases outside the gene matches. CDR1 SGHNT and CDR2 YYREEE come from the germline V gene (reference sequence). CDR3 size: 16 residues. This CDR3 reads CASSEGLAGAVGELFF. The CDR3 DNA reads TGTGCCAGCAGCGAGGGACTAGCGGGAGCGGTCGGGGAGCTGTTTTTT.

This clonotype was found a few times. The chain employs TRBV28 and TRBJ1-2; D is ambiguous. Trimming took 5 bases from V and 5 from J, leaving 18 bases between them. Germline V CDR1 and CDR2: MDHEN, SYDVKM. The CDR3 runs to 15 residues. CDR3 region: CASSPSYLLTYGYTF. The CDR3 region has the DNA TGTGCCAGCAGTCCCTCGTATCTTCTAACGTATGGCTACACCTTC.

In its sample, this clonotype was seen many times. The J gene is TRBJ2-3, the V gene TRBV6-6; 7 positions agree with TRBD1. Germline values: CDR1 MNHNY, CDR2 SVGAGI (reference sequence). V trimming: 5 bases; J trimming: 4 bases; junction bases outside the gene matches: 3. The CDR3 totals 13 residues. The CDR3 is CASSQRGPDTQYF. CDR3 DNA sequence: TGTGCCAGCAGTCAAAGGGGGCCAGATACGCAGTATTTT.

The rearrangement uses TRBV28 and TRBJ1-5; the D gene is possibly TRBD1 (6 bases). V gave up 8 bases and J gave up 4 bases, with 12 bases separating them. CDR3 length: 13 amino acids. Germline CDR1 is MDHEN and CDR2 is SYDVKM. DNA for the CDR3: TGTGCCAGCCTCGAGGGGGGGAATCAGCCCCAGCATTTT. This sequence encodes CASLEGGNQPQHF.

This clonotype was picked up a small number of times. This chain uses TRBV7-9 with TRBJ2-1, with TRBD1 matching 8 bases. Germline V gene lookup returns CDR1 SEHNR and CDR2 FQNEAQ (reference sequence). This CDR3 is 13 amino acids long. J lost 9 bases, V lost 5 bases, and 6 bases had no gene match. In DNA, the CDR3 is TGTGCCAGCAGCAGGGCAGGGGGCTCTGAGCAGTTCTTC. Its protein is CASSRAGGSEQFF. The full variable domain, in which reference TRBV7-9 and TRBJ2-1 provide the parts outside the CDR3, is DTGVSQNPRHKITKRGQNVTFRCDPISEHNRLYWYRQTLGQGPEFLTYFQNEAQLEKSRLLSDRFSAERPKGSFSTLEIQRTEQGDSAMYLCASSRAGGSEQFFGPGTRLTVL.

This clonotype was seen a few times. J is TRBJ2-5 and V is TRBV12-3 or TRBV12-4; D may be TRBD1 or TRBD2 (5 bases each). Trimming removed 5 bases at V and 2 bases at J, with 12 bases between. The CDR3 covers 14 residues. CDR3 sequence: CASSLGRAQETQYF. The CDR3 DNA is TGTGCCAGCAGTCTGGGGCGGGCGCAAGAGACCCAGTACTTC.

This clonotype was detected many times. This chain uses TRBV12-3 or TRBV12-4 with TRBJ1-6, with D perhaps matching TRBD1 (5 bases). The CDR3 extends over 15 amino acids. Trimming took 7 bases from V and 10 from J, leaving 20 bases between them. CDR3: CASNRAAGLGSPLHF. The CDR3 bases are TGTGCCAGCAATCGGGCGGCAGGGTTGGGATCACCCCTCCACTTT.

This clonotype was counted ten times or more. The chain is built from TRBV5-4 and TRBJ2-5; either TRBD1 or TRBD2 may fit D (6 bases each). The V gene lost 4 bases and the J gene lost 1 base, with 20 bases spanning the gap. This CDR3 region has 17 residues. Germline V gene sequence: CDR1 SGHNT, CDR2 YYREEE (reference sequence). The DNA of the CDR3 is TGTGCCAGCAGCCCGGGGGCCTGGCTCCGTTCCCAAGAGACCCAGTACTTC. The encoded protein is CASSPGAWLRSQETQYF.

The genes are TRBV10-3 and TRBJ2-5; the D gene is possibly TRBD1 (6 bases). Germline assignment: CDR1 ENHRY and CDR2 SYGVKD. The V and J ends lost 6 bases and 3 bases respectively, with 14 bases between them. CDR3 size: 14 residues. Here the CDR3 DNA reads TGTGCCATCAGGGCCCCCGGACAGAAAGAGACCCAGTACTTC. This codes for CAIRAPGQKETQYF.

The chain carries TRBV28 and TRBJ2-1; tentatively, D is TRBD2 (5 bases). V lost 3 bases to trimming and J lost 7 bases, with 10 bases between them. This CDR3 is built from 13 residues. Germline V gene data show CDR1 as MDHEN and CDR2 as SYDVKM. The CDR3 DNA follows: TGTGCCAGCAGTTTTGAAGGGAGAAATGAGCAGTTCTTC. This codes for CASSFEGRNEQFF.